This paragraph covers one T cell receptor beta chain sequence. This entry belongs to a study of T cell changes during pregnancy in multiple sclerosis. The repertoire was sequenced with immunoSEQ multiplex PCR; TCRdb's copy has only in-frame clones and lacks some. The sample has over 65,000 clones, 75% to 95% seen once. Germline V gene data show CDR1 as SGHVS and CDR2 as FQNEAQ. The CDR3 consists of 14 residues. The ends were cut back, 6 bases at V and 6 bases at J, with 17 bases in the middle. The origin of this receptor is a female donor in good health, enrolled as a control in a pregnancy study. The chain couples TRBV7-8 to TRBJ1-1; no clear D. Sequences were derived from peripheral blood, sampled in the first trimester of pregnancy. The DNA of the CDR3 is TGTGCCAGCAGACCACCCACCGGAGATCCTGAAGCTTTCTTT. Its translation is CASRPPTGDPEAFF.